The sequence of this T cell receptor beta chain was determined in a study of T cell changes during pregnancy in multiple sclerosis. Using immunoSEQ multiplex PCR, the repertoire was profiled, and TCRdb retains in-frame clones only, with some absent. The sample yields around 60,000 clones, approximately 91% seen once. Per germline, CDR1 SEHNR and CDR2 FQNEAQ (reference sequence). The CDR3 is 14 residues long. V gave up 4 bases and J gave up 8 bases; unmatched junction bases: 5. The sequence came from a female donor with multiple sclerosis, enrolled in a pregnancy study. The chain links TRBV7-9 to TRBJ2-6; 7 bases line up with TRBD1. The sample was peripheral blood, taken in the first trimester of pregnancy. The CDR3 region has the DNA TGTGCCAGCAGCTCGACAGGGTTTCCCAACGTCCTGACTTTC. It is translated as CASSSTGFPNVLTF. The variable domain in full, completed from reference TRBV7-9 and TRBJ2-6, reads DTGVSQNPRHKITKRGQNVTFRCDPISEHNRLYWYRQTLGQGPEFLTYFQNEAQLEKSRLLSDRFSAERPKGSFSTLEIQRTEQGDSAMYLCASSSTGFPNVLTFGAGSRLTVL.